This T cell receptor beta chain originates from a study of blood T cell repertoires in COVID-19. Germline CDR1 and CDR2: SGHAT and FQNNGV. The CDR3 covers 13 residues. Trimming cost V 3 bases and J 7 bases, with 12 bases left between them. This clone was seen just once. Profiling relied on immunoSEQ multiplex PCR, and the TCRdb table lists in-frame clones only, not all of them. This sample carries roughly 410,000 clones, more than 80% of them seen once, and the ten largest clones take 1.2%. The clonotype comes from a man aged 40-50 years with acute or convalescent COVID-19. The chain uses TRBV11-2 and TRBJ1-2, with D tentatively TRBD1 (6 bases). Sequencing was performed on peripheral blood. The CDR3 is CASSFSTGSGYTF. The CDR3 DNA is TGTGCCAGCAGCTTCAGCACAGGGTCTGGCTACACCTTC.